This record concerns one T cell receptor (beta chain) sequence. The data belong to a study of blood T cell repertoires in COVID-19. Study summary: Nucleic acid was either cDNA or gDNA, and it came from T cells, B-cell-depleted T cells, or PBMCs.

The length of the CDR3 is 13 residues. The germline gives CDR1 SGHRS, CDR2 YFSETQ. V shed 4 bases and J 8 bases; nucleotides not matched to a gene: 5. Original data processing: Amplification from reference gene primers served as the basis for estimated nucleated cell counts. The method was immunoSEQ multiplex PCR; TCRdb's version includes in-frame clones alone and lacks a portion of them. The V and J calls and clone size are taken from that table; D and trimming were inferred from the DNA. This table has hundreds of thousands of clones, around 88% appearing once. The chain joins TRBV5-1 to TRBJ1-2; TRBD1 matches at 10 bases. The TCR comes from a woman aged 25 to 39 who had recovered from COVID-19. Sequenced sample: peripheral blood. The CDR3 sequence is CASSLGQGEGYTF. The CDR3 DNA reads TGCGCCAGCAGCCTCGGACAGGGGGAGGGCTACACCTTC.